Below are 4 T cell receptor beta chains sequenced from a single sample in a study of early T cells in non-severe SARS-CoV-2 infection listed by TCRdb under 2021. Library generation was performed with 5' RACE. Sequencer: NextSeq 500. The public reads were reanalyzed by TCRdb: fastp trimming at Q25, MiXCR alignment, in-frame beta chains only. Each CDR3 protein gets just one entry, which takes the most common genes and DNA from the rows behind it. A total of more than 65,000 distinct CDR3 sequences appear in this sample, roughly 15% of them only once. The ten top clones hold around 1.5% of the sample. The sequencing input was whole blood. These receptors all stem from an adult who was a healthcare worker with PCR-confirmed SARS-CoV-2 infection or an uninfected control (not recorded which).

This clonotype has ten or more counts. The chain couples TRBV29-1 to TRBJ2-5; D gene ambiguous. Germline CDR1 SQVTM, CDR2 ANQGSEA. V lost 3 bases, J lost 2 bases, and 7 bases lay in between. The CDR3 extends over 12 amino acids. This CDR3 is CSVDSQQETQYF. The CDR3 coding sequence is TGCAGCGTTGATAGTCAGCAAGAGACCCAGTACTTC.

The chain is built from TRBV27 and TRBJ2-3; 10 bases map to TRBD2. CDR1 and CDR2 (germline): MNHEY, SMNVEV (reference sequence). CDR3 length equals 15 residues. V shed 6 bases and J 4 bases; nucleotides not matched to a gene: 7. The CDR3 sequence: CASSQLAGRPDTQYF. In DNA form, the CDR3 reads TGTGCCAGCAGCCAACTAGCGGGGCGGCCAGATACGCAGTATTTT.

In its sample, this clonotype was seen a few times. This chain connects TRBV10-3 to TRBJ2-1; D is unresolved. CDR3 length: 15 residues. Between the trimmed V and J ends, which lost 6 bases and 4 bases, there was a span of 16 bases. From germline, CDR1 is ENHRY and CDR2 SYGVKD. For the CDR3, the DNA is TGTGCCATCAGCCAACCTGGTAGGACGTACAATGAGCAGTTCTTC. Translated: CAISQPGRTYNEQFF.

This clonotype was counted at least ten times. V and J are TRBV6-6 and TRBJ2-2; no reliable D call. This CDR3 comprises 14 residues. Germline CDR1 MNHNY, CDR2 SVGAGI (reference sequence). Trimming took 10 bases from V and 4 from J, leaving 16 bases between them. CDR3 residues: CATRRVSGTGELFF. The CDR3 region has the DNA TGTGCCACCAGGAGAGTAAGTGGCACCGGGGAGCTGTTTTTT.